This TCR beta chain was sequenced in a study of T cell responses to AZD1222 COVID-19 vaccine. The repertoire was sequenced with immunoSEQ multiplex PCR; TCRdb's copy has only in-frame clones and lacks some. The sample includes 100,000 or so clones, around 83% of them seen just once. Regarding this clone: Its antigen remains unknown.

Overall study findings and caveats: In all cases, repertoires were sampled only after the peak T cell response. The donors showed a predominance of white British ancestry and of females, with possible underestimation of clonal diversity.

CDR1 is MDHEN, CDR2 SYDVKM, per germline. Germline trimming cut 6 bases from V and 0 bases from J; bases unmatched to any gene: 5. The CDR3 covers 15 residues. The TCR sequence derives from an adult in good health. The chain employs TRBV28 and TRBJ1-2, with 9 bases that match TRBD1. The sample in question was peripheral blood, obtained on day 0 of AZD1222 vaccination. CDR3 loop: CASSQGDRANYGYTF. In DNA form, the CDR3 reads TGTGCCAGCAGCCAAGGGGACAGGGCTAACTATGGCTACACCTTC.